The 6 T cell receptor beta chains reported below all come from one sample, sequenced in a study of shared clonotypes between healthy human individuals. TCRdb keeps only in-frame clones here, not all; method: immunoSEQ multiplex PCR. The sample lists 2,500,000 or so clones, over 85% seen once, with roughly 0.15% in the top ten. Specimen: naive CD4+ T cells sorted from blood. This sample's subset: CD45RA+ positively selected. These receptors were collected from a man aged 18 to 30 in good health.

For the CDR3, the DNA is TGCGCCAGCAGCTTGGACGACCCCCAAAATCAGCCCCAGCATTTT. Translating it yields CASSLDDPQNQPQHF. J is TRBJ1-5 and V is TRBV5-1; D remains ambiguous. Germline V gene data show CDR1 as SGHRS and CDR2 as YFSETQ. V lost 0 bases, J lost 4 bases, and 11 bases lay in between. The CDR3 sequence is 15 residues long.

As regards this clone: A read error may account for a junction end that differs from germline. The chain recombines TRBV28 with TRBJ2-7; either TRBD1 or TRBD2 may fit D (5 bases each). The CDR3 totals 14 residues. Looked up from germline, CDR1 is MDHEN and CDR2 is SYDVKM. The CDR3 bases are TGTGCCAGCAGCTTATTGGGGGAAAATTACGAGCAGTACTTC. This codes for CASSLLGENYEQYF.

The chain uses TRBV9 and TRBJ2-5; 8 bases fit TRBD2. Looked up from germline, CDR1 is SGDLS and CDR2 is YYNGEE. J was trimmed by 1 base and V by 4 bases; bases with no gene match: 6. This CDR3 is built from 15 residues. As DNA, the CDR3 is TGTGCCAGCAGCCTCGCGGGGGGAACCCAAGAGACCCAGTACTTC. Translated: CASSLAGGTQETQYF.

V usage is TRBV7-9 and J usage is TRBJ1-3; D remains unclear. Germline V lookup: CDR1 SEHNR, CDR2 FQNEAQ (reference sequence). CDR3 length equals 12 residues. The V end was cut by 2 bases, the J end by 3 bases, with 2 bases between. CDR3 loop: CASSLYGNTIYF. The CDR3, as DNA: TGTGCCAGCAGCTTATATGGAAACACCATATATTTT.

The J gene is TRBJ1-5, the V gene TRBV25-1, with D perhaps matching TRBD1 (6 bases). The CDR3 has 13 residues. Germline lookup yields CDR1 MGHDK and CDR2 SYGVNS. V was pared by 4 bases and J by 7 bases, with 11 bases between. The CDR3 DNA sequence: TGTGCCAGCAGTGGAGGGGGAGGACAGCCCCAGCATTTT. Protein product: CASSGGGGQPQHF. Full variable domain (remainder filled in from reference TRBV25-1 and TRBJ1-5): EADIYQTPRYLVIGTGKKITLECSQTMGHDKMYWYQQDPGMELHLIHYSYGVNSTEKGDLSSESTVSRIRTEHFPLTLESARPSHTSQYLCASSGGGGQPQHFGDGTRLSIL.

The J gene is TRBJ2-1, the V gene TRBV28, with D tentatively TRBD2 (5 bases). The germline V and J ends were trimmed by 4 bases and 7 bases, with 11 bases remaining between them. The CDR3 loop spans 13 amino acids. Germline lookup yields CDR1 MDHEN and CDR2 SYDVKM. The CDR3 nucleotides read TGTGCCAGCAGTTCCCGGGGTAAGAATGAGCAGTTCTTC. It translates to CASSSRGKNEQFF.